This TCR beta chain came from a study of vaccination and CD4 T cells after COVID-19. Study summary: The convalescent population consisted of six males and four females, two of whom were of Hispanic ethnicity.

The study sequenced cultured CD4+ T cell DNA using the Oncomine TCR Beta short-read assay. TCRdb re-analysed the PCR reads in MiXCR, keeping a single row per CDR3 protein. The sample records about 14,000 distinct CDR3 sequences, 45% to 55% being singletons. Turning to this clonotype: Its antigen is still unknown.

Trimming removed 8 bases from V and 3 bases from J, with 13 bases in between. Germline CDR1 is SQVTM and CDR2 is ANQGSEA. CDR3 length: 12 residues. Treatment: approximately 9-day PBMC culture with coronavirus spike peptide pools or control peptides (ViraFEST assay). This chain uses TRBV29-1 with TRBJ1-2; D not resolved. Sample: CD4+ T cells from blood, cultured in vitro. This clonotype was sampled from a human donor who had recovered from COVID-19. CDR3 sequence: CSSYGFDYGYTF. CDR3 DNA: TGCAGCTCGTATGGGTTTGACTATGGCTACACCTTC.